This TCR beta chain was captured by sequencing in a study of beta chain features in type 1 diabetes. Study-level points and caveats: All four CD4+ subsets of Type 1 diabetes patients contained TCRB CDR3s that were moderately but significantly shorter.

This CDR3 comprises 14 residues. Looked up from germline, CDR1 is SGHRS and CDR2 is YFSETQ. Trimming took 0 bases from V and 8 from J, leaving 12 bases between them. The whole isolated RNA underwent reverse transcription, so sequencing captured expressed TCRB transcripts. Sequencing used immunoSEQ multiplex PCR; TCRdb keeps in-frame clones, though not all of them. The table has 680,000 or so clones, roughly 12% seen once. This clone was recorded a few times. Its target is unknown. The clonotype was recovered from a man aged 18 to 29 with type 1 diabetes. The chain carries TRBV5-1 and TRBJ2-1; unclear D gene. Sequencing input: naive CD4+ T cells from blood. As DNA, the CDR3 is TGCGCCAGCAGCTTGGCAGATGGATGGGATGAGCAGTTCTTC. Its protein is CASSLADGWDEQFF.